Described below is a single T cell receptor (beta chain) sequence and its context. Its antigen is not known. Newly diagnosed hyperthyroidism, duration under 2 months, in patients aged 18 to 65. RNA transcripts gave rise to amplified TCR beta CDR3 regions. An initial round of RT-PCR targeting the TCR CDR3 relied on the HTBI primer set. TCRdb re-called the multiplex PCR reads through MiXCR, storing one row per CDR3 protein. The profile shows hundreds of thousands of distinct CDR3 sequences, about 45% of them singletons. The sample is drawn from a study of T cells in Graves' hyperthyroidism and ophthalmopathy. Study-level findings and limits: The model identified upcoming ophthalmopathy a median approximately six months ahead of onset.

This CDR3 has 13 amino acids. Trimming shortened V by 6 bases and J by 4 bases, and 12 bases separated the two germline ends. Germline lookup yields CDR1 LNHDA and CDR2 SQIVND (reference sequence). The receptor's source is a woman aged 18-29 years with Graves' hyperthyroidism. Sequencing was performed on peripheral blood or thyroid tissue (not recorded which). The chain couples TRBV19 to TRBJ1-2; D ambiguous. CDR3 in DNA: TGTGCCAGTAGACAACCTCCCGGCTATGGCTACACCTTC. Protein: CASRQPPGYGYTF.